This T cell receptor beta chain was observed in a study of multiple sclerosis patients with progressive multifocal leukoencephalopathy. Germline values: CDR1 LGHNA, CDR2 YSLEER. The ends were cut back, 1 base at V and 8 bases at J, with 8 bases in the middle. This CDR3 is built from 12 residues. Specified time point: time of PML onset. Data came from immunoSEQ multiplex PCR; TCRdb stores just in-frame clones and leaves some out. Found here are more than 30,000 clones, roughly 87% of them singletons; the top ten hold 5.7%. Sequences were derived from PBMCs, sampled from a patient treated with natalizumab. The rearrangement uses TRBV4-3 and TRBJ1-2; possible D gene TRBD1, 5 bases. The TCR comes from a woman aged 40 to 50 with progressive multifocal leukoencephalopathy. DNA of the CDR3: TGCGCCAGCAGCCAAGGCAGGGACGGCTACACCTTC. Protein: CASSQGRDGYTF.